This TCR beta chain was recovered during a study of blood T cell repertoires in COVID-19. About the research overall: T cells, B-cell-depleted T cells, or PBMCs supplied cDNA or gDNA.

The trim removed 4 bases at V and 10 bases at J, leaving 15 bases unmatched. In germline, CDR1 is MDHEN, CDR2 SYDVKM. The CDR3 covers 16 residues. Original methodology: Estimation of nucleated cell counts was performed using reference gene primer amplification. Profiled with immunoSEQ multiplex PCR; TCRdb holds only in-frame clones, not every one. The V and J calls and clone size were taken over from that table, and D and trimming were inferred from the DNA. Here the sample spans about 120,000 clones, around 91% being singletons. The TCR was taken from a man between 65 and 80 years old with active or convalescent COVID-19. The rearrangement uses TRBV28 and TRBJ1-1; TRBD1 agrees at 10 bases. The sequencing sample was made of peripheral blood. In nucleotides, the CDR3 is TGTGCCAGCAGTTCCTTCGGGACAGGGGCGCGGGGTTTAGCTTTCTTT. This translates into CASSSFGTGARGLAFF.